The T cell receptor beta chain under discussion was sequenced for a study of blood T cell repertoires in COVID-19. Study-wide context: The United States, Italy and Spain supplied acute and convalescent COVID-19 samples. The cDNA or gDNA used as material had been derived from T cells, B-cell-depleted T cells, or PBMCs.

Deletions cut 1 base from V and 0 bases from J, with 4 bases between. CDR1 is SGHRS, CDR2 YFSETQ, per germline. The CDR3 has 14 amino acids. Per the original methods: Reference gene primer amplification gave estimated nucleated cell counts. The repertoire was sequenced with immunoSEQ multiplex PCR; TCRdb's copy has only in-frame clones and lacks some. The V and J calls and clone size were taken over from that table, and D and trimming were inferred from the DNA. The data show 200,000 to 250,000 clones, 89% seen once. The rearrangement uses TRBV5-1 and TRBJ2-2, with D unresolved. This receptor was identified in a man in his 60s who had recovered from COVID-19. Sequenced input: peripheral blood. In nucleotides, the CDR3 is TGCGCCAGCAGCTTGCTTCCGAACACCGGGGAGCTGTTTTTT. Encoded protein: CASSLLPNTGELFF.